The present T cell receptor (beta chain) was sequenced within a study of cytomegalovirus exposure and HLA in healthy donors. The PCR made use of 60 Vbeta and 13 Jbeta primers. Assay used: immunoSEQ multiplex PCR; TCRdb lists only in-frame clones, some missing. The data show 150,000 to 200,000 clones, around four fifths seen once. Donors likely had unrecorded immune exposures despite being nominally healthy when sampled. In its sample, this clone was seen a few times. Its specificity is unknown. Germline V gene sequence: CDR1 SGHDT, CDR2 YYEEEE. V gave up 1 base and J gave up 2 bases, with 9 bases separating them. The CDR3 runs 15 residues. Broader study findings: According to a later analysis, most TCR beta chains associated with CMV appeared HLA-restricted. HLA alleles were associated with fewer than 20,000 TCR beta sequences in a later analysis at 0.05 false discovery rate.

The specimen was PBMCs. This receptor was identified in a man in his forties in good health and CMV-seropositive. The chain joins TRBV5-6 to TRBJ2-2; D is uncertain. Here the CDR3 reads CASSLLDFNTGELFF. In DNA form, the CDR3 reads TGTGCCAGCAGCTTGCTAGATTTTAACACCGGGGAGCTGTTTTTT.